This TCR beta chain was profiled in a study of blood T cells in healthy people across ages. This clonotype has a count of ten or more. The antigen is not known. The germline V and J ends were trimmed by 3 bases and 3 bases, with 3 bases remaining between them. Per the germline V gene, CDR1 is SGHTA and CDR2 is FQGNSA. The CDR3 runs 11 residues. The study, taken as a whole, reports: With age, beta diversity per million T cells declined roughly linearly, significantly by 40 to 50. Long-lived donors carried more naive CD4+ cells and greater diversity than aged donors.

Then a second PCR, running roughly 6 to 11 cycles, was carried out with a sample-barcoded 5' primer and a J-beta primer mix. Each CDR3 protein is one row after TCRdb ran MiXCR on the 5' RACE reads. The sample has fewer than 1,000,000 distinct CDR3 sequences, roughly 46% seen once. This clonotype originated in an older man in good health. This chain uses TRBV7-2 with TRBJ2-7, with D unresolved. Sequences were obtained from blood. The CDR3 region has the DNA TGTGCCAGCAGCTTGTACTACGAGCAGTACTTC. This codes for CASSLYYEQYF.